Following are 23 T cell receptor beta chains from one sample sequenced in a study of graft-versus-host responses after intestinal transplantation. Profiling relied on immunoSEQ multiplex PCR, and the TCRdb table lists in-frame clones only, not all of them. The table lists 9,000 to 10,000 clones, approximately 94% of them singletons. The material was PBMCs, obtained 8 days after intestinal transplant. These receptors all stem from a human patient who received an intestinal transplant, so some T cells may come from the graft donor.

V is TRBV2 and J is TRBJ2-2; D gene unclear. CDR1 and CDR2 (germline): SNHLY, FYNNEI. The CDR3 loop spans 14 amino acids. V was trimmed by 4 bases and J by 4 bases, leaving 10 bases between them. The CDR3 coding sequence is TGTGCCAGCAGTGGTAGGGCGGCCACCGGGGAGCTGTTTTTT. Its translation: CASSGRAATGELFF.

The genes are TRBV18 and TRBJ2-5; D might be TRBD1 (6 bases). The CDR3 consists of 13 residues. V lost 0 bases and J lost 5, with 7 bases in between. CDR1 and CDR2 from the germline V gene are KGHSH and LQKENI. CDR3 bases: TGTGCCAGCTCACCACCGGGGGCTGAGACCCAGTACTTC. Residues: CASSPPGAETQYF. The whole variable domain, remainder taken from reference TRBV18 and TRBJ2-5, is NAGVMQNPRHLVRRRGQEARLRCSPMKGHSHVYWYRQLPEEGLKFMVYLQKENIIDESGMPKERFSAEFPKEGPSILRIQQVVRGDSAAYFCASSPPGAETQYFGPGTRLLVL.

The rearrangement links TRBV23-1 to TRBJ2-1; 8 nucleotides align to TRBD1. TRBV23-1 is identified as an open reading frame with a role that is uncertain. The CDR3 has 15 amino acids. The V and J ends lost 2 bases and 12 bases, in that order; junction bases with no gene match: 12. CDR3 nucleotides: TGCGCCAGCAGTCAAAGGAGCCAGGGGGCTCTAACGCAGTTCTTC. Translated, it gives CASSQRSQGALTQFF.

The chain couples TRBV9 to TRBJ2-7, with D unresolved. The CDR3 has 12 residues. The V end was cut by 4 bases, the J end by 0 bases, with 5 bases between. The germline V gene has CDR1 SGDLS and CDR2 YYNGEE. The CDR3 DNA reads TGTGCCAGCAGCTCCAGCTCCTACGAGCAGTACTTC. It translates to CASSSSSYEQYF.

V and J are TRBV27 and TRBJ1-5; 7 nucleotides align to TRBD1. This CDR3 region has 15 residues. The V segment lost 2 bases and the J segment 3 bases; nucleotides outside the gene matches: 4. Germline V CDR1 and CDR2: MNHEY, SMNVEV (reference sequence). In DNA form, the CDR3 reads TGTGCCAGCAGTTTAGGCAGGGGGTACAATCAGCCCCAGCATTTT. It specifies CASSLGRGYNQPQHF.

CDR3 region: CASSSGHGFGVESYGYTF. As DNA, the CDR3 is TGTGCCAGCAGCTCTGGGCATGGGTTTGGTGTGGAGAGCTATGGCTACACCTTC. The chain employs TRBV9 and TRBJ1-2, with D hard to call. Looked up from germline, CDR1 is SGDLS and CDR2 is YYNGEE. CDR3 size: 18 residues. Trimming left V 4 bases short and J 4 bases short, with 26 bases between.

The gene calls are TRBV7-3 and TRBJ2-2; D uncertain. The CDR3 extends over 14 amino acids. With 0 bases removed from V and 4 bases from J, the gap between germline ends came to 6 bases. CDR1 and CDR2 (germline): SGHTA, FQGTGA. In nucleotides, the CDR3 is TGTGCCAGCAGCTTAACCCCCCCCACCGGGGAGCTGTTTTTT. Translated, it gives CASSLTPPTGELFF.

CDR3 in DNA: TGTGCCAGCAGCCAGGGCGGGTATAGCACAGATACGCAGTATTTT. It specifies CASSQGGYSTDTQYF. V usage is TRBV6-6 and J usage is TRBJ2-3; D is perhaps TRBD1 or TRBD2 (5 bases each). The germline V gene encodes CDR1 MNHNY and CDR2 SVGAGI (reference sequence). This CDR3 spans 15 amino acids. The V end was cut by 6 bases, the J end by 0 bases, with 13 bases between.

This rearrangement joins TRBV18 to TRBJ2-2; 7 bases match TRBD2. The V segment lost 2 bases and the J segment 5 bases; nucleotides outside the gene matches: 5. Germline CDR1 and CDR2: KGHSH and LQKENI. CDR3 length equals 15 residues. CDR3 sequence reads: CASSPGREETGELFF. The CDR3 DNA is TGTGCCAGCTCACCAGGGAGGGAGGAAACCGGGGAGCTGTTTTTT.

This clone was seen just once. The chain's CDR3 is CASSPWTGWDEQYF. In nucleotides, the CDR3 is TGTGCCAGCAGCCCTTGGACAGGGTGGGACGAGCAGTACTTC. The chain couples TRBV11-2 to TRBJ2-7, with 8 bases aligning to TRBD1. The CDR3 is 14 amino acids. V gave up 5 bases and J gave up 5 bases; unmatched junction bases: 8. The germline CDR1 and CDR2 sequences are SGHAT and FQNNGV. Full variable domain (rest looked up from reference TRBV11-2 and TRBJ2-7): EAGVAQSPRYKIIEKRQSVAFWCNPISGHATLYWYQQILGQGPKLLIQFQNNGVVDDSQLPKDRFSAERLKGVDSTLKIQPAKLEDSAVYLCASSPWTGWDEQYFGPGTRLTVT.

V gene TRBV6-1 combines with J gene TRBJ2-3, with TRBD2 matching over 7 bases. CDR3 length: 15 amino acids. Per germline, CDR1 MNHNS and CDR2 SASEGT. V was clipped by 4 bases and J by 2 bases; unmatched bases: 6. The CDR3 sequence is CASSVPSGFTDTQYF. DNA of the CDR3: TGTGCCAGCAGTGTCCCTAGCGGCTTCACAGATACGCAGTATTTT.

The V call is TRBV9, the J call TRBJ2-2; TRBD1 agrees at 7 bases. Per the germline V gene, CDR1 is SGDLS and CDR2 is YYNGEE. With 1 base clipped from V and 0 bases from J, the junction kept 3 bases outside the gene matches. The CDR3 sequence is 16 residues long. The CDR3: CASSVPGTANTGELFF. In DNA, the CDR3 is TGTGCCAGCAGCGTACCCGGGACAGCGAACACCGGGGAGCTGTTTTTT.

The CDR3 DNA follows: TGTGCCATCAGAGCGGGAGACAGGAATGAGCAGTTCTTC. This codes for CAIRAGDRNEQFF. The chain combines TRBV10-3 with TRBJ2-1; 8 bases agree with TRBD2. This CDR3 is built from 13 residues. Germline CDR1 is ENHRY and CDR2 is SYGVKD. Germline trimming cut 6 bases from V and 7 bases from J; bases unmatched to any gene: 5.

This chain joins TRBV4-1 and TRBJ2-7; 7 bases align to TRBD2. This CDR3 is built from 13 residues. Unmatched junction bases numbered 2, after V lost 4 bases and J lost 2 bases. CDR1 and CDR2 from the germline V gene are MGHRA and YSYEKL. CDR3 bases: TGCGCCAGCAGCCCCGGGACTACCTACGAGCAGTACTTC. Translated, it gives CASSPGTTYEQYF.

This chain joins TRBV30 and TRBJ2-1; a weak D match, TRBD1 (5 bases). Trimming took off 5 bases at V and 5 bases at J, with 10 bases between the two ends. CDR1 and CDR2 (germline): GTSNPN, SVGIG (reference sequence). This CDR3 is built from 12 residues. Here the CDR3 reads CAWATVNNEQFF. DNA of the CDR3: TGTGCCTGGGCGACAGTTAACAATGAGCAGTTCTTC.

The V call is TRBV7-9, the J call TRBJ2-1; 11 bases are shared with TRBD1. The CDR3 is made up of 16 amino acids. The V gene's germline CDR1 is SEHNR and CDR2 FQNEAQ (reference sequence). The junction had 8 bases not matched to a gene; V was cut back by 6 bases and J by 4 bases. The CDR3 is CASRPPGQGGYNEQFF. CDR3 bases: TGTGCCAGCAGACCCCCGGGACAGGGGGGATACAATGAGCAGTTCTTC.

This chain uses TRBV6-5 with TRBJ1-1; no firm D call. Trimming cost V 0 bases and J 2 bases, with 13 bases left between them. Germline V CDR1 and CDR2: MNHEY, SVGAGI. This CDR3 has 16 amino acids. This CDR3 reads CASSYSGSWGNTEAFF. CDR3 nucleotide sequence: TGTGCCAGCAGTTACTCGGGCTCCTGGGGAAACACTGAAGCTTTCTTT.

The gene calls are TRBV2 and TRBJ2-7; D call uncertain. The CDR3 totals 13 residues. Deletions cut 2 bases from V and 6 bases from J, with 11 bases between. CDR1 is SNHLY and CDR2 is FYNNEI in the germline V gene. The CDR3 region is CASSEIGSGEQYF. The CDR3 DNA is TGTGCCAGCAGTGAAATAGGGTCTGGCGAGCAGTACTTC.

This sequence joins TRBV21-1 and TRBJ2-3; the table's D gene call, TRBD2, was not cross checked with the DNA. TRBV21-1 has pseudogene status. CDR3 length: 18 amino acids. The CDR3 here is CASSKAALAGERVDTQYF. The CDR3 DNA follows: TGTGCCAGCAGCAAAGCGGCCCTGGCAGGTGAGCGGGTAGATACGCAGTATTTT.

This chain uses TRBV4-1 with TRBJ2-7, with no clear D. The V end lost 4 bases, the J end lost 0 bases, and 10 bases lay between the germline ends. From germline, CDR1 is MGHRA and CDR2 YSYEKL. The length of the CDR3 is 14 residues. The CDR3 nucleotides read TGCGCCAGCAGCCTCCGACTGCACTCCTACGAGCAGTACTTC. Translated: CASSLRLHSYEQYF.

There are a few counts of this clone. The chain combines TRBV10-1 with TRBJ2-2, with D possibly called TRBD1 or TRBD2 (5 bases each). The CDR3 contains 14 residues. V shed 3 bases and J shed 7 bases, with 12 bases lying between them. CDR1 and CDR2 from the germline V gene are WNHNN and SYGVQD (reference sequence). CDR3 nucleotide sequence: TGCGCCAGCAGTGAAGGGACCCTGGACGGGGAGCTGTTTTTT. Protein product: CASSEGTLDGELFF.

This sequence joins TRBV10-2 and TRBJ2-3; D uncertain. The CDR3 is made up of 13 amino acids. Germline assignment: CDR1 WSHSY and CDR2 SAAADI. Between the trimmed V and J ends, which lost 2 bases and 2 bases, there was a span of 5 bases. CDR3 sequence reads: CASSEAPTDTQYF. The CDR3 nucleotides read TGCGCCAGCAGTGAGGCGCCCACAGATACGCAGTATTTT.

This clone was observed a single time. The chain joins TRBV20-1 to TRBJ1-2; D gene unclear. Trimming cost V 6 bases and J 5 bases, with 10 bases left between them. There are 11 residues in the CDR3. The V gene's germline CDR1 is DFQATT and CDR2 SNEGSKA (reference sequence). Here the CDR3 DNA reads TGCAGTGCCCCGGGAAGGTATGGCTACACCTTC. Translated: CSAPGRYGYTF.